This passage covers 21 T cell receptor beta chains from one sample sequenced in a study of T cell responses to AZD1222 COVID-19 vaccine. Produced via immunoSEQ multiplex PCR; TCRdb's table is partial and in-frame only. The data show around 190,000 clones, roughly 92% seen once. The starting material was peripheral blood, obtained 28 days after the second AZD1222 dose. All receptors come from an adult who received the AZD1222 COVID-19 vaccine.

The chain has TRBV6-5 and TRBJ2-7; D call uncertain. Germline CDR1 MNHEY, CDR2 SVGAGI. The CDR3 consists of 13 residues. V dropped 6 bases and J dropped 0 bases, with 9 bases sitting between them. The CDR3 region has the DNA TGTGCCAGCAGCCTCGGGCTCTCCTACGAGCAGTACTTC. Protein sequence: CASSLGLSYEQYF.

The V and J genes are TRBV5-4 and TRBJ2-7, with 10 bases matching TRBD2. Germline V gene data show CDR1 as SGHNT and CDR2 as YYREEE (reference sequence). Trimming took 3 bases from V and 3 from J; bases not matched to a gene: 6. CDR3 length: 15 residues. The CDR3 region has the DNA TGTGCCAGCAGCTGGGCAAGCGGGGGGGTCTACGAGCAGTACTTC. Translated: CASSWASGGVYEQYF.

This rearrangement joins TRBV2 to TRBJ2-5, with 11 bases that match TRBD2. The trim removed 9 bases at V and 4 bases at J, leaving 7 bases unmatched. Germline V gene sequence: CDR1 SNHLY, CDR2 FYNNEI. The CDR3 totals 14 residues. CDR3 protein: CARTLAGAGETQYF. The CDR3, as DNA: TGTGCCAGAACACTAGCGGGAGCGGGAGAGACCCAGTACTTC.

V is TRBV27 and J is TRBJ1-2; 9 nucleotides match TRBD1. The CDR3 has 14 amino acids. V lost 5 bases to trimming and J lost 5 bases; unmatched junction nucleotides: 6. Per germline, CDR1 MNHEY and CDR2 SMNVEV (reference sequence). CDR3 amino acids: CASSQGQGPYGYTF. The CDR3 bases are TGTGCCAGCAGTCAAGGACAGGGGCCGTATGGCTACACCTTC.

J is TRBJ2-3 and V is TRBV7-2; D is perhaps TRBD1 (6 bases). The V gene's germline CDR1 is SGHTA and CDR2 FQGNSA. V shed 3 bases and J shed 3 bases, with 10 bases lying between them. The CDR3 contains 14 residues. CDR3 protein: CASSFSGVTDTQYF. The CDR3 DNA is TGTGCCAGCAGCTTTTCAGGGGTTACAGATACGCAGTATTTT.

The chain carries TRBV19 and TRBJ1-5; a possible D gene is TRBD1 (6 bases). CDR3 length equals 15 residues. Trimming left V 4 bases short and J 1 base short, with 11 bases between. The germline CDR1 and CDR2 sequences are LNHDA and SQIVND (reference sequence). CDR3: CASSTQGSSNQPQHF. DNA for the CDR3: TGTGCCAGTAGTACCCAGGGGTCGAGCAATCAGCCCCAGCATTTT.

The chain uses TRBV2 and TRBJ1-5; unclear D gene. The CDR3 extends over 14 amino acids. V was clipped by 2 bases and J by 3 bases, with 8 bases between them. In germline, CDR1 is SNHLY, CDR2 FYNNEI. DNA of the CDR3: TGTGCCAGCAGTGAAATGGGTTTCAATCAGCCCCAGCATTTT. Protein sequence: CASSEMGFNQPQHF.

The chain is built from TRBV4-2 and TRBJ1-3, with a weak D call TRBD1 (5 bases). This CDR3 comprises 15 residues. V dropped 7 bases and J dropped 2 bases, with 15 bases sitting between them. CDR1 is LGHNA and CDR2 is YNFKEQ in the germline V gene. CDR3 bases: TGTGCCAGCACGCGAGGGACTGTTACTGGAAACACCATATATTTT. Encoded protein: CASTRGTVTGNTIYF.

CDR3 protein: CATSRSWGQGYGQPQHF. In nucleotides, the CDR3 is TGTGCCACCAGCAGATCCTGGGGACAGGGGTATGGTCAGCCCCAGCATTTT. The chain couples TRBV15 to TRBJ1-5, with 10 positions matching TRBD1. Germline V gene sequence: CDR1 LNHNV, CDR2 YYDKDF (reference sequence). V lost 2 bases to trimming and J lost 6 bases; unmatched junction nucleotides: 10. The CDR3 consists of 17 residues.

The chain recombines TRBV5-6 with TRBJ2-1, with 7 bases that match TRBD2. Germline CDR1 and CDR2: SGHDT and YYEEEE. The CDR3 totals 15 residues. The J segment lost 5 bases and the V segment lost 4 bases, leaving 9 bases of the junction unmatched. CDR3 in DNA: TGTGCCAGCAGCCTCCTCGGGGGAGGGAACAATGAGCAGTTCTTC. This codes for CASSLLGGGNNEQFF.

This rearrangement joins TRBV5-1 to TRBJ1-2; possibly TRBD1 for D (5 bases). V was trimmed by 4 bases and J by 8 bases, leaving 15 bases between them. This CDR3 comprises 13 residues. The germline CDR1 and CDR2 sequences are SGHRS and YFSETQ. CDR3 sequence: CASSLGTPGGYTF. Here the CDR3 DNA reads TGCGCCAGCAGCCTCGGGACTCCGGGAGGCTACACCTTC.

The V call is TRBV19, the J call TRBJ1-1, with D maybe TRBD1 (5 bases). Deletions cut 6 bases from V and 4 bases from J, with 12 bases between. Germline-derived CDR1 and CDR2 are LNHDA and SQIVND (reference sequence). The CDR3 runs to 13 residues. CDR3 coding DNA: TGTGCCAGTAGGGGGGGTGAGTTCACTGAAGCTTTCTTT. It specifies CASRGGEFTEAFF.

This clone was counted once. The chain uses TRBV10-2 and TRBJ1-5; a possible D gene is TRBD1 (5 bases). Germline lookup yields CDR1 WSHSY and CDR2 SAAADI. V was clipped by 10 bases and J by 0 bases, with 13 bases between them. This CDR3 is built from 14 residues. The CDR3 loop is CATSDSYSNQPQHF. The CDR3 region has the DNA TGCGCCACCTCCGACAGCTATAGCAATCAGCCCCAGCATTTT.

CDR3 loop: CASSLAGTDTQYF. The CDR3 nucleotides read TGTGCCAGCTCGTTAGCGGGGACCGATACGCAGTATTTT. The gene calls are TRBV5-4 and TRBJ2-3, with 8 bases fitting TRBD2. Germline trimming cut 7 bases from V and 6 bases from J; bases unmatched to any gene: 7. Germline values: CDR1 SGHNT, CDR2 YYREEE (reference sequence). The CDR3 extends over 13 amino acids.

V is TRBV18 and J is TRBJ1-6; D uncertain. The germline V gene encodes CDR1 KGHSH and CDR2 LQKENI. The CDR3 is made up of 16 amino acids. V was shortened by 6 bases and J by 0 bases, with 12 bases between the two germline ends. The CDR3 coding sequence is TGTGCCAGCTCTTCCGAGCTAAGCTCCTATAATTCACCCCTCCACTTT. It yields the protein CASSSELSSYNSPLHF.

The chain couples TRBV6-5 to TRBJ1-5; 7 bases agree with TRBD1. The CDR3 totals 15 residues. Germline loops: CDR1 MNHEY, CDR2 SVGAGI. J was trimmed by 3 bases and V by 0 bases; bases with no gene match: 2. This CDR3 reads CASSYSGGPNQPQHF. The DNA for the CDR3 is TGTGCCAGCAGTTACTCAGGGGGCCCCAATCAGCCCCAGCATTTT.

This clone was seen only a few times. Written as DNA, the CDR3 is TGTGCCAGCAGCCCCAGAGGGGGGTCCCTCGATGAAAAACTGTTTTTT. This codes for CASSPRGGSLDEKLFF. The chain uses TRBV9 and TRBJ1-4, with D possibly TRBD1 on 6 matching bases. CDR1 is SGDLS, CDR2 YYNGEE, per germline. The V and J ends lost 4 bases and 6 bases respectively, with 19 bases between them. The CDR3 has 16 residues.

CDR3 DNA sequence: TGTGCCAGCAGCTTGTTTGGGGGGGATGGCTACACCTTC. This codes for CASSLFGGDGYTF. The chain recombines TRBV5-4 with TRBJ1-2, with D possibly TRBD1 on 5 matching bases. The length of the CDR3 is 13 residues. Trimming cost V 1 base and J 6 bases, with 10 bases left between them. CDR1 SGHNT and CDR2 YYREEE come from the germline V gene (reference sequence). The full variable domain, its missing parts supplied by reference TRBV5-4 and TRBJ1-2, is ETGVTQSPTHLIKTRGQQVTLRCSSQSGHNTVSWYQQALGQGPQFIFQYYREEENGRGNFPPRFSGLQFPNYSSELNVNALELDDSALYLCASSLFGGDGYTFGSGTRLTVV.

The chain employs TRBV6-5 and TRBJ2-3; D gene unclear. Per the germline V gene, CDR1 is MNHEY and CDR2 is SVGAGI. The CDR3 is made up of 12 amino acids. V lost 6 bases and J lost 0, with 4 bases in between. CDR3 sequence: CASRGSTDTQYF. In DNA, the CDR3 is TGTGCCAGCAGGGGCAGCACAGATACGCAGTATTTT.

The rearrangement uses TRBV7-9 and TRBJ2-3; D possibly corresponds to TRBD2 (6 bases). Trimming took 4 bases from V and 0 from J, leaving 14 bases between them. This CDR3 contains 16 residues. Germline V gene data show CDR1 as SEHNR and CDR2 as FQNEAQ (reference sequence). The CDR3 sequence is CASSWVSGPSTDTQYF. The CDR3 nucleotides are TGTGCCAGCAGCTGGGTTAGCGGACCTAGCACAGATACGCAGTATTTT.

The rearrangement links TRBV9 to TRBJ2-3; D is undetermined. Germline V gene data show CDR1 as SGDLS and CDR2 as YYNGEE. Between the trimmed V and J ends, which lost 2 bases and 6 bases, there was a span of 4 bases. The CDR3 has 11 amino acids. CDR3 in amino acids: CASSVGDTQYF. The CDR3 nucleotides read TGTGCCAGCAGCGTCGGGGATACGCAGTATTTT.